The next 13 T cell receptor beta chains were all read from a single sample in a study of control samples from healthy donors and cancer patients. Sequenced by immunoSEQ multiplex PCR; TCRdb stores in-frame clones only, minus some. The sample carries roughly 120,000 clones, approximately 90% recorded once. Sequencing input: PBMCs. The receptor source for this set is a woman aged 55-70 years with lung cancer.

This rearrangement joins TRBV28 to TRBJ2-3; 11 positions agree with TRBD2. Trimming at V came to 3 bases and at J to 4 bases, leaving 3 bases not matched to a gene. CDR1 is MDHEN, CDR2 SYDVKM, per germline. The CDR3 totals 15 residues. CDR3 sequence: CASSFTSGRPDTQYF. In nucleotides, the CDR3 is TGTGCCAGCAGTTTTACTAGCGGGAGACCAGATACGCAGTATTTT.

Written as DNA, the CDR3 is TGTGCCAGTACCCCCGACCGACAGGGTGAAAAACTGTTTTTT. The encoded protein is CASTPDRQGEKLFF. The genes are TRBV3-1 (or the pseudogene TRBV3-2) and TRBJ1-4; 7 nucleotides align to TRBD1. CDR3 length: 14 residues. The V gene's germline CDR1 is LGHDT and CDR2 YNNKEL (reference sequence). Unmatched junction bases numbered 11, after V lost 9 bases and J lost 7 bases.

This clone has a single count. This chain connects TRBV12-3 or TRBV12-4 to TRBJ2-5, with a tentative D call TRBD2 (5 bases). V lost 10 bases and J 5 bases, leaving 17 bases between the germline ends. There are 13 residues in the CDR3. CDR3 DNA sequence: TGTGCCACCGTGGGCGAGGGCCCGGAGACCCAGTACTTC. Translated, it gives CATVGEGPETQYF.

This clone was observed a handful of times. The V and J genes are TRBV15 and TRBJ1-1; D unclear. CDR1 LNHNV and CDR2 YYDKDF come from the germline V gene (reference sequence). CDR3 length: 14 amino acids. Trimming removed 0 bases at V and 1 base at J, with 6 bases between. CDR3: CATSREWQNTEAFF. The DNA of the CDR3 is TGTGCCACCAGCAGAGAATGGCAGAACACTGAAGCTTTCTTT.

The J gene is TRBJ1-2, the V gene TRBV18; D is ambiguous. This CDR3 region has 13 residues. V was cut by 2 bases and J by 8 bases, with 12 bases left in between. CDR1 and CDR2 (germline): KGHSH, LQKENI. The CDR3 bases are TGTGCCAGCTCACCAGGCCCGGTGGAGGGCTACACCTTC. Residues: CASSPGPVEGYTF.

CDR3 loop: CASSLQGQANTEAFF. The CDR3 nucleotides read TGTGCCAGCAGTCTACAAGGACAGGCGAACACTGAAGCTTTCTTT. The chain uses TRBV6-5 and TRBJ1-1, with TRBD1 identical over 7 bases. This CDR3 spans 15 amino acids. J gave up 1 base and V 5 bases, and 7 bases lay outside the gene matches. The germline V gene has CDR1 MNHEY and CDR2 SVGAGI.

This chain connects TRBV20-1 to TRBJ2-5; D unclear. The germline CDR1 and CDR2 sequences are DFQATT and SNEGSKA (reference sequence). CDR3 length equals 11 residues. Trimming removed 6 bases at V and 5 bases at J, with 10 bases between. CDR3: CSAVVRETQYF. DNA of the CDR3: TGCAGTGCAGTAGTACGGGAGACCCAGTACTTC.

The gene calls are TRBV30 and TRBJ2-7; maybe TRBD2 (7 bases). With 3 bases removed from V and 5 bases from J, the gap between germline ends came to 17 bases. The CDR3 is 14 amino acids. In germline, CDR1 is GTSNPN, CDR2 SVGIG (reference sequence). This CDR3 is CAWSVGGGIDEQYF. For the CDR3, the DNA is TGTGCCTGGAGCGTTGGGGGGGGCATCGACGAGCAGTACTTC.

This clone was counted once. V gene TRBV4-1 combines with J gene TRBJ1-1; 7 positions agree with TRBD1. Germline V gene sequence: CDR1 MGHRA, CDR2 YSYEKL. V shed 1 base, J shed 8 bases, and the junction held 7 bases outside the gene matches. The length of the CDR3 is 14 residues. The CDR3 coding sequence is TGCGCCAGCAGCCAAGGTGACAGGGAGCCAGAAGCTTTCTTT. Amino acid sequence: CASSQGDREPEAFF.

The V call is TRBV9, the J call TRBJ2-5; weak D call: TRBD2 (5 bases). Between the trimmed V and J ends, which lost 0 bases and 5 bases, there was a span of 14 bases. There are 15 residues in the CDR3. Germline CDR1 and CDR2: SGDLS and YYNGEE. The CDR3 loop is CASSVGGSNVETQYF. CDR3 DNA: TGTGCCAGCAGCGTAGGAGGGTCCAATGTTGAGACCCAGTACTTC.

The chain employs TRBV5-1 and TRBJ2-4; D perhaps matches TRBD1 (6 bases). Germline V gene data show CDR1 as SGHRS and CDR2 as YFSETQ. Trimming left V 0 bases short and J 7 bases short, with 11 bases between. The CDR3 has 14 amino acids. Here the CDR3 reads CASSLGQEFNIQYF. The CDR3 DNA sequence: TGCGCCAGCAGCTTGGGACAGGAATTCAACATTCAGTACTTC.

The chain is built from TRBV7-3 and TRBJ2-3, with TRBD2 identical over 10 bases. J lost 2 bases, V lost 5 bases, and 4 bases had no gene match. The CDR3 is 15 amino acids. CDR1 is SGHTA and CDR2 is FQGTGA in the germline V gene. This CDR3 is CASSRGLADTDTQYF. The CDR3 nucleotides are TGTGCCAGCAGCCGAGGACTAGCGGACACAGATACGCAGTATTTT.

The CDR3 DNA reads as TGTGCCAGCAGTAGGAGACTGACTCAAGAGACCCAGTACTTC. Amino acids: CASSRRLTQETQYF. The chain combines TRBV5-4 with TRBJ2-5; no clear D gene. CDR1 is SGHNT, CDR2 YYREEE, per germline (reference sequence). V was trimmed by 5 bases and J by 2 bases, leaving 13 bases between them. The length of the CDR3 is 14 residues.